Described below is a single T cell receptor (beta chain) sequence and its context. V lost 0 bases and J lost 4, with 10 bases in between. Germline V lookup: CDR1 SGHDT, CDR2 YYEEEE. This CDR3 spans 14 amino acids. The sample belongs to a study of CD8+ T cells in alopecia areata. Treatment in this sample: oral pan-JAK inhibitor, 5-10 mg twice daily. Reverse transcribed after extraction, RNA yielded cDNA as the sequencing template. Sequenced by immunoSEQ multiplex PCR; TCRdb stores in-frame clones only, minus some. The table lists around 190,000 clones, roughly 60% of them singletons, with approximately 0.97% in the top ten.

This TCR was recovered from a human donor with alopecia areata. The source was CD4+ T cells sorted from blood, collected at week 24, from a patient treated with tofacitinib. This chain links TRBV5-6 with TRBJ1-1, with D uncertain. As DNA, the CDR3 is TGTGCCAGCAGCTTGGGGCAGCGGGGCACTGAAGCTTTCTTT. Its protein is CASSLGQRGTEAFF.